The present TCR beta chain was sequenced within a study of CD4 and CD8 cells across lung adenocarcinoma regions. CDR3 length: 18 residues. The germline V gene encodes CDR1 MNHNS and CDR2 SASEGT. V lost 5 bases, J lost 7 bases, and 11 bases stayed unmatched. TCRdb used MiXCR to reprocess the PCR reads, holding one entry per CDR3 protein. Among around 7,100 distinct CDR3 sequences listed, less than 55% were seen once. The sequence was obtained from a female donor with lung adenocarcinoma. The CD4 and CD8 labels of this study may be unreliable. The chain carries TRBV6-1 and TRBJ2-1, with 16 bases identical to TRBD2. Sequencing input: CD4+ T cells from the center of a lung tumor. Written as DNA, the CDR3 is TGTGCCAGCAGTCAAGGGACTAGCGGGGGGGCGAGTAGGAATGAGCAGTTCTTC. Translated: CASSQGTSGGASRNEQFF.